These 3 T cell receptor beta chains were all obtained from the same sample, sequenced in a study of PD-1 blockade in classical Hodgkin lymphoma. Here immunoSEQ multiplex PCR was the method, and the copy in TCRdb shows in-frame clones only, minus some. The sample has fewer than 100,000 clones; under 95% are singletons. Indicated time point: cycle 4 day 1 (C4D1), after less than 7 weeks of nivolumab. All trial patients relapsed after autologous stem cell transplantation. The starting material was peripheral blood mononuclear cells (PBMCs), obtained before the fourth cycle of nivolumab. Source of these receptors: a human donor with classical Hodgkin lymphoma.

J is TRBJ1-2 and V is TRBV10-3; unclear D gene. The CDR3 totals 13 residues. V shed 2 bases and J shed 4 bases, with 8 bases lying between them. CDR1 ENHRY and CDR2 SYGVKD come from the germline V gene. CDR3 in amino acids: CAISEDGRYGYTF. The CDR3 bases are TGTGCCATCAGTGAGGACGGCCGCTATGGCTACACCTTC.

V is TRBV4-2 and J is TRBJ2-7, with TRBD2 matching over 9 bases. The V gene end was trimmed by 2 bases and the J gene end by 4 bases; junction bases not matched to a gene: 6. CDR3 size: 15 residues. Per the germline V gene, CDR1 is LGHNA and CDR2 is YNFKEQ. The DNA of the CDR3 is TGTGCCAGCAGCCAACGCGGGAGGGCCGGGTACGAGCAGTACTTC. This encodes CASSQRGRAGYEQYF.

The chain is built from TRBV27 and TRBJ1-1, with TRBD1 as a possible D gene (5 bases). Germline loops: CDR1 MNHEY, CDR2 SMNVEV (reference sequence). The CDR3 totals 14 residues. Trimming stripped 5 bases from V and 4 bases from J, with 14 bases between. CDR3 protein: CASSVEGLGTEAFF. The CDR3 DNA sequence: TGTGCCAGCAGTGTGGAGGGGCTAGGCACTGAAGCTTTCTTT.